The following is a T cell receptor beta chain sequence with its context. The sample belongs to a study of blood T cell repertoires in COVID-19. Across the whole study: Acute and convalescent COVID-19 specimens originated in the United States, Italy and Spain. PBMCs, B-cell-depleted T cells, or T cells provided the cDNA or gDNA that made up the material.

In terms of age and location, participants ranged from about 18 to 95 years and lived in about two dozen US areas. Membership in each cohort depended on participant-reported clinical history. Clones were sequenced by immunoSEQ multiplex PCR, and TCRdb holds only the in-frame ones, with some missing. The sample lists around 200,000 clones, roughly nine tenths seen once, with 3% to 3.5% in the top ten. The clonotype originates from a woman in her forties or fifties in a cohort exposed to, infected with or recovered from COVID-19 (not recorded which). Sample: PBMCs or T cells enriched from blood (not recorded which).

CDR3 nucleotide sequence: TGCGCCAGCAGCTTACGACAGGGAGGAGATGAAAAACTGTTTTTT. Protein sequence: CASSLRQGGDEKLFF. This rearrangement joins TRBV5-1 to TRBJ1-4; TRBD1 agrees at 7 bases. Per germline, CDR1 SGHRS and CDR2 YFSETQ. The V gene end was trimmed by 2 bases and the J gene end by 6 bases; junction bases not matched to a gene: 7. The CDR3 length is 15 residues. Combining the CDR3 with reference TRBV5-1 and TRBJ1-4 gives the whole variable domain KAGVTQTPRYLIKTRGQQVTLSCSPISGHRSVSWYQQTPGQGLQFLFEYFSETQRNKGNFPGRFSGRQFSNSRSEMNVSTLELGDSALYLCASSLRQGGDEKLFFGSGTQLSVL.